This T cell receptor (beta chain) was sequenced for a study of OX40 agonist ivuxolimab in advanced cancers. On the study more broadly: The dose-escalation cohort had hepatocellular carcinoma, melanoma, renal cell or head and neck cancer. Under the entry rules, prior anti-PD-1, anti-PD-L1 or anti-CTLA-4 therapy was allowed, and approximately 40% had some.

Generated by immunoSEQ multiplex PCR, the TCRdb table keeps only in-frame clones and is missing some. The sample has under 85,000 clones, roughly nine tenths seen once. Study-level findings and limits: Individuals who were partial responders at 0.1-3.0 mg/kg had clonal expansion that ranked among the lowest. The CD4+ and CD8+ T cells in the blood had expanded clonally by week 6 at 0.1 to 3.0 mg/kg.

Regarding this clone: What it binds is unknown.

Trimming stripped 4 bases from V and 8 bases from J, with 14 bases between. This CDR3 comprises 13 residues. Germline CDR1 is MRHNA and CDR2 is SNTAGT. The chain has TRBV6-4 and TRBJ1-1; D unresolved. This receptor was identified in an adult with an advanced solid tumor such as melanoma, head and neck, liver or kidney cancer. Here the sequenced sample was CD4+ or CD8+ T cells sorted from blood, taken in a trial of the OX40 agonist ivuxolimab. The CDR3 protein is CASSVTVQTEAFF. The DNA of the CDR3 is TGTGCCAGCAGTGTTACAGTCCAGACGGAAGCTTTCTTT.